The 9 T cell receptor beta chains below come from one sample, sequenced in a study of cytomegalovirus exposure and HLA in healthy donors. PCR was performed using 60 Vbeta and 13 Jbeta primers. The method was immunoSEQ multiplex PCR; TCRdb's version includes in-frame clones alone and lacks a portion of them. This table has 74,000 or so clones, roughly 75% appearing once. The sample taken for sequencing was PBMCs. Every receptor here comes from a woman aged 40 to 49 in good health and CMV-seronegative.

This clone was detected a few times. This chain uses TRBV7-2 with TRBJ2-5; tentative D call: TRBD2 (5 bases). Germline V gene data show CDR1 as SGHTA and CDR2 as FQGNSA. CDR3 size: 14 residues. V lost 5 bases and J 1 base, leaving 11 bases between the germline ends. The CDR3 is CASSPRLFQETQYF. For the CDR3, the DNA is TGTGCCAGCAGCCCTCGACTATTCCAAGAGACCCAGTACTTC.

This clone showed up just once. The junction departs from the called germline gene at one end, perhaps through a read error. This rearrangement joins TRBV2 to TRBJ1-4; no definite D call. Germline V CDR1 and CDR2: SNHLY, FYNNEI. The CDR3 loop spans 11 amino acids. The CDR3 DNA reads TGTGCCGGCAGACGGAATGAAAAACTGTTTTTT. Protein product: CAGRRNEKLFF.

The genes are TRBV27 and TRBJ1-5; perhaps TRBD1 as D (6 bases). Germline-derived CDR1 and CDR2 are MNHEY and SMNVEV (reference sequence). V was cut by 6 bases and J by 7 bases, with 13 bases left in between. The CDR3 extends over 13 amino acids. CDR3 loop: CASSLGGAQPQHF. The DNA of the CDR3 is TGTGCCAGCAGCCTTGGGGGGGCGCAGCCCCAGCATTTT.

The chain recombines TRBV7-6 with TRBJ2-3; D is perhaps TRBD2 (5 bases). Trimming shortened V by 3 bases and J by 9 bases, and 13 bases separated the two germline ends. Germline V lookup: CDR1 SGHVS, CDR2 FNYEAQ. This CDR3 region has 13 residues. CDR3 residues: CASSFGVPGTQYF. The CDR3 DNA reads as TGTGCCAGCAGCTTCGGGGTTCCAGGCACGCAGTATTTT.

CDR3 sequence reads: CASSLGDRANYGYTF. CDR3 in DNA: TGTGCCAGCAGCTTAGGGGACAGGGCCAACTATGGCTACACCTTC. This chain links TRBV13 with TRBJ1-2; 8 bases map to TRBD1. The CDR3 spans 15 residues. Germline-derived CDR1 and CDR2 are PRHDT and FYEKMQ (reference sequence). V was pared by 0 bases and J by 2 bases, with 2 bases of the junction left unmatched.

The gene calls are TRBV7-9 and TRBJ2-7; no definite D call. Between the trimmed V and J ends, which lost 4 bases and 5 bases, there was a span of 9 bases. The CDR3 has 12 amino acids. Germline loops: CDR1 SEHNR, CDR2 FQNEAQ (reference sequence). The CDR3, as DNA: TGTGCCAGCAGCTCCCCTCGGGACGAGCAGTACTTC. It yields the protein CASSSPRDEQYF.

This chain connects TRBV5-1 to TRBJ2-2, with 7 bases lining up with TRBD2. Trimming at V came to 0 bases and at J to 2 bases, leaving 10 bases not matched to a gene. This CDR3 has 18 residues. Germline V gene sequence: CDR1 SGHRS, CDR2 YFSETQ. The CDR3 DNA is TGCGCCAGCAGCTTGGCAGCATCTAGCGGCCCTAACACCGGGGAGCTGTTTTTT. Residues: CASSLAASSGPNTGELFF.

CDR3 region: CATSIRDPSSTDTQYF. Here the CDR3 DNA reads TGTGCCACCAGCATTAGAGATCCCTCAAGCACAGATACGCAGTATTTT. J is TRBJ2-3 and V is TRBV15; D is unresolved. V was shortened by 4 bases and J by 0 bases, with 14 bases between the two germline ends. This CDR3 has 16 residues. Germline lookup yields CDR1 LNHNV and CDR2 YYDKDF (reference sequence).

The chain recombines TRBV4-1 with TRBJ1-2; TRBD1 matches at 10 bases. Germline trimming cut 1 base from V and 4 bases from J; bases unmatched to any gene: 0. CDR1 is MGHRA and CDR2 is YSYEKL in the germline V gene. This CDR3 has 14 amino acids. CDR3 sequence reads: CASSQGDRGYGYTF. The CDR3 bases are TGCGCCAGCAGCCAAGGGGACAGGGGCTATGGCTACACCTTC.